This T cell receptor beta chain came from a study of T cells in pancreatic ductal adenocarcinoma. Study-wide points: Tumor samples had fewer productive templates and approximately 7.9-fold fewer unique clonotypes than blood. Tumor and blood clonality did not differ significantly, about 0.112 versus 0.072.

Method: immunoSEQ multiplex PCR; TCRdb's copy keeps in-frame clones and lacks some. This sample has around 94,000 clones, with 90% to 95% found just once. Of note for this clone: Its matching antigen is unknown.

The selected patients with pancreatic ductal adenocarcinoma had surgery but no neoadjuvant therapy. This CDR3 has 14 residues. Germline CDR1 reads SQVTM; CDR2 reads ANQGSEA. Losses at the gene ends were 7 bases for V and 7 bases for J; bases not matched to a gene: 13. The material sequenced was PBMCs. The V gene is TRBV29-1, the J gene TRBJ2-1, with 7 bases matching TRBD1. The TCR was taken from a human donor with pancreatic ductal adenocarcinoma. The chain's CDR3 is CSGKGQLLRNEQFF. In DNA, the CDR3 is TGCAGCGGTAAGGGACAGTTACTAAGGAATGAGCAGTTCTTC.